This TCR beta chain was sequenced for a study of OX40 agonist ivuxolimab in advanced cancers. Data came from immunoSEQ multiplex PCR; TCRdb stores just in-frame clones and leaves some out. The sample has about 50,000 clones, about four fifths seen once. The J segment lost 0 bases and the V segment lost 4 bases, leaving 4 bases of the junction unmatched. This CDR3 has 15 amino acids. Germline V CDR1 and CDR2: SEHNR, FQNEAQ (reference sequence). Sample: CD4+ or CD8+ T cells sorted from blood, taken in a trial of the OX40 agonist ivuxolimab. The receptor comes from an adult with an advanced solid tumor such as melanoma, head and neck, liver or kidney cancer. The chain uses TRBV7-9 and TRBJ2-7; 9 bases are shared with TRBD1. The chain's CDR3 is CASSYGTGSSYEQYF. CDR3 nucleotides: TGTGCCAGCAGCTACGGGACAGGGAGCTCCTACGAGCAGTACTTC.